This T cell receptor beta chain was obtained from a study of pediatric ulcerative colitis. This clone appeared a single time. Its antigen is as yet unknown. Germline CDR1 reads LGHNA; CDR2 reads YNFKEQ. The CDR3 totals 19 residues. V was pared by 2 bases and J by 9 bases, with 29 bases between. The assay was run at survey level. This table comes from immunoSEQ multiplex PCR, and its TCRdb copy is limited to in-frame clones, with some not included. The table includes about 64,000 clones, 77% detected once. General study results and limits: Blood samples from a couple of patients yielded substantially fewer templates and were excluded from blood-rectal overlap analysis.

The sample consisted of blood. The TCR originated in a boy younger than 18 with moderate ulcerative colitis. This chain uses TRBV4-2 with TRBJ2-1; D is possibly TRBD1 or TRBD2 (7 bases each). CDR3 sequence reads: CASSQKHPGGEGPGGEQFF. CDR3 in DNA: TGTGCCAGCAGCCAAAAACACCCAGGGGGGGAGGGCCCGGGTGGTGAGCAGTTCTTC.